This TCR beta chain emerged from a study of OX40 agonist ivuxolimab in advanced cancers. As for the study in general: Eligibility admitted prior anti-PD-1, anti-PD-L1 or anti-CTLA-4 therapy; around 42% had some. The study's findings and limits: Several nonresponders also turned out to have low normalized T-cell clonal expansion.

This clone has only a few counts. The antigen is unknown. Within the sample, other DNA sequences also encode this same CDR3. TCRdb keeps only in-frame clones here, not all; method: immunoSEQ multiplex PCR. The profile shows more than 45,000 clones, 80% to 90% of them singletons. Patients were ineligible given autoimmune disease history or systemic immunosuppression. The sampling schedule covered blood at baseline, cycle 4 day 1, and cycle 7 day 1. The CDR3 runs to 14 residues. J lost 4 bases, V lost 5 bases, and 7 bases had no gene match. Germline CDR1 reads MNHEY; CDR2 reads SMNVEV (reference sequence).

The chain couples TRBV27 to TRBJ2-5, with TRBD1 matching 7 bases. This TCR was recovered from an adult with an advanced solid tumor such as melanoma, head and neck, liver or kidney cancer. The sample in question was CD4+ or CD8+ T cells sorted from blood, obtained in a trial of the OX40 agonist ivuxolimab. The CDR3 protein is CASSRRDRVETQYF. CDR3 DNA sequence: TGTGCCAGCAGTAGGCGAGACAGGGTAGAGACCCAGTACTTC.